Listed here are 26 T cell receptor beta chains from one sample, sequenced in a study of cytomegalovirus exposure and HLA in healthy donors. Both 60 Vbeta primers and 13 Jbeta primers went into the PCR. Sequencing used immunoSEQ multiplex PCR; TCRdb keeps in-frame clones, though not all of them. The repertoire consists of 100,000 or so clones, with around 75% occurring once and the leading ten covering 1% to 1.5%. The material sequenced was PBMCs. The receptors were sampled from a middle-aged man in good health and CMV-seronegative.

This clone has a handful of counts. V and J are TRBV6-5 and TRBJ1-2; D is possibly TRBD1 (5 bases). Germline loops: CDR1 MNHEY, CDR2 SVGAGI. Trimming removed 2 bases at V and 5 bases at J, with 12 bases between. CDR3 length equals 14 residues. CDR3 protein: CASSYQGRGYGYTF. The CDR3 DNA is TGTGCCAGCAGTTACCAGGGCAGAGGATATGGCTACACCTTC.

The rearrangement links TRBV5-4 to TRBJ2-3, with TRBD2 matching over 8 bases. From germline, CDR1 is SGHNT and CDR2 YYREEE (reference sequence). The CDR3 has 16 residues. The ends lost 1 base at V and 2 bases at J; junction bases unmatched: 6. The CDR3 region has the DNA TGTGCCAGCAGCTTGCTTGGCGGGGGGCCCACAGATACGCAGTATTTT. It is translated as CASSLLGGGPTDTQYF.

Details on this clone: An end of the junction differs from the germline gene, which may be a read error. V is TRBV7-9 and J is TRBJ2-1; 13 bases map to TRBD2. The length of the CDR3 is 17 residues. Germline-derived CDR1 and CDR2 are SEHNR and FQNEAQ (reference sequence). CDR3 nucleotides: TGTTCCAGCAGCTTACCGGGACTAGCGGGGATGTACAATGAGCAGTTCTTC. It is translated as CSSSLPGLAGMYNEQFF.

The V call is TRBV4-1, the J call TRBJ1-1, with 8 bases matching TRBD1. Germline-derived CDR1 and CDR2 are MGHRA and YSYEKL. The CDR3 extends over 12 amino acids. After removal of 4 bases from V and 8 bases from J, the junction contained 3 bases not matched to a gene. The CDR3 is CASSPDRAEAFF. Written as DNA, the CDR3 is TGCGCCAGCAGCCCGGACAGGGCAGAAGCTTTCTTT.

This clone was seen only a few times. The chain recombines TRBV9 with TRBJ2-3, with a weak D call TRBD2 (5 bases). This CDR3 is built from 14 residues. Trimming took off 0 bases at V and 0 bases at J, with 5 bases between the two ends. CDR1 SGDLS and CDR2 YYNGEE come from the germline V gene. The CDR3 coding sequence is TGTGCCAGCAGCGTAGCGGGGAGCACAGATACGCAGTATTTT. Its protein is CASSVAGSTDTQYF.

CDR3 region: CASSVTSGGPYNEQFF. In DNA form, the CDR3 reads TGTGCCAGCAGTGTCACTAGCGGGGGCCCATACAATGAGCAGTTCTTC. This sequence joins TRBV6-4 and TRBJ2-1, with 11 bases identical to TRBD2. V shed 4 bases, J shed 4 bases, and the junction held 6 bases outside the gene matches. CDR1 is MRHNA, CDR2 SNTAGT, per germline. The CDR3 runs to 16 residues.

This clone was detected only a few times. The gene calls are TRBV7-3 and TRBJ1-1; 9 bases align to TRBD1. Germline V gives CDR1 SGHTA, CDR2 FQGTGA. This CDR3 comprises 14 residues. With V trimmed by 3 bases and J by 3 bases, 2 bases remained unmatched. The DNA for the CDR3 is TGTGCCAGCAGCTTCGGGACAGGGCACACTGAAGCTTTCTTT. Amino acid sequence: CASSFGTGHTEAFF.

The rearrangement links TRBV5-6 to TRBJ2-7, with 7 positions matching TRBD1. Trimming removed 3 bases from V and 4 bases from J; junction bases left unmatched: 7. The CDR3 contains 14 residues. Germline V gene sequence: CDR1 SGHDT, CDR2 YYEEEE. DNA for the CDR3: TGTGCCAGCAGCTACTCCGGGACAGCTTACGAGCAGTACTTC. Its protein is CASSYSGTAYEQYF.

The chain is built from TRBV29-1 and TRBJ2-7; 7 bases match TRBD2. CDR3 length equals 13 residues. In germline, CDR1 is SQVTM, CDR2 ANQGSEA. The trim removed 4 bases at V and 4 bases at J, leaving 7 bases unmatched. CDR3 in DNA: TGCAGCGTTGTGGGGGGGACGGCGTACGAGCAGTACTTC. Residues: CSVVGGTAYEQYF.

This CDR3 is CASSPGQPNTEAFF. CDR3 coding DNA: TGCGCCAGCAGCCCCGGACAGCCGAACACTGAAGCTTTCTTT. V is TRBV5-1 and J is TRBJ1-1; TRBD1 might be the D (6 bases). The V gene lost 4 bases and the J gene lost 1 base, with 11 bases spanning the gap. Germline V CDR1 and CDR2: SGHRS, YFSETQ. This CDR3 is 14 amino acids long.

The J gene is TRBJ1-4, the V gene TRBV28; 9 nucleotides match TRBD1. CDR3 length equals 14 residues. Per the germline V gene, CDR1 is MDHEN and CDR2 is SYDVKM. V gave up 6 bases and J gave up 7 bases; unmatched junction bases: 6. CDR3 DNA sequence: TGTGCCAGCAGACAGGGACAGGGTGGTGAAAAACTGTTTTTT. This sequence encodes CASRQGQGGEKLFF. Full variable domain (missing parts from reference TRBV28 and TRBJ1-4): DVKVTQSSRYLVKRTGEKVFLECVQDMDHENMFWYRQDPGLGLRLIYFSYDVKMKEKGDIPEGYSVSREKKERFSLILESASTNQTSMYLCASRQGQGGEKLFFGSGTQLSVL.

The V and J genes are TRBV7-2 and TRBJ2-7, with D possibly TRBD1 on 5 matching bases. CDR3 length: 14 residues. Germline assignment: CDR1 SGHTA and CDR2 FQGNSA. V lost 3 bases and J lost 0, with 9 bases in between. This CDR3 reads CASSFGHISYEQYF. CDR3 bases: TGTGCCAGCAGCTTCGGACACATCTCCTACGAGCAGTACTTC.

This clone was picked up a small number of times. This chain uses TRBV7-8 with TRBJ1-5; D is possibly TRBD1 (5 bases). Trimming removed 5 bases from V and 0 bases from J, with 14 bases in between. This CDR3 is 16 amino acids long. CDR1 and CDR2 from the germline V gene are SGHVS and FQNEAQ. The CDR3 nucleotides are TGTGCCAGCAGCGGGGGGAGGGCAGATAGCAATCAGCCCCAGCATTTT. Translation: CASSGGRADSNQPQHF.

The chain has TRBV6-1 and TRBJ1-6; 8 bases map to TRBD1. Germline V gene data show CDR1 as MNHNS and CDR2 as SASEGT. This CDR3 spans 15 amino acids. V lost 7 bases and J lost 8; bases outside the gene matches: 10. CDR3 bases: TGTGCCAGCATTCCCACAGGGGGTAGGGATTCACCCCTCCACTTT. As protein: CASIPTGGRDSPLHF.

This chain joins TRBV7-9 and TRBJ1-4; the D is unclear. From germline, CDR1 is SEHNR and CDR2 FQNEAQ (reference sequence). V lost 0 bases and J lost 3, with 8 bases in between. The CDR3 extends over 15 amino acids. CDR3 protein: CASSLAELANEKLFF. In nucleotides, the CDR3 is TGTGCCAGCAGCTTAGCTGAGTTGGCTAATGAAAAACTGTTTTTT.

This chain links TRBV28 with TRBJ2-7, with a possible D match to TRBD2 (5 bases). Deletions cut 3 bases from V and 7 bases from J, with 25 bases between. Germline CDR1 and CDR2: MDHEN and SYDVKM. CDR3 size: 17 residues. This chain's CDR3 is CASSLVDRLAPRVEQYF. The CDR3 DNA reads as TGTGCCAGCAGTTTGGTGGATAGGCTAGCCCCCCGAGTGGAGCAGTACTTC.

This clone was picked up one time. The CDR3 DNA is TGTGCCAGCCCAGGAGCCGGGGGACACGAGCAGTACTTC. It yields the protein CASPGAGGHEQYF. This rearrangement joins TRBV2 to TRBJ2-7, with TRBD2 as a possible D gene (6 bases). Germline V gene sequence: CDR1 SNHLY, CDR2 FYNNEI. The CDR3 consists of 13 residues. Trimming pared 8 bases from V and 5 bases from J, leaving 16 bases between.

This clone has only a few counts. The V call is TRBV11-3, the J call TRBJ2-5; perhaps TRBD1 as D (6 bases). The CDR3 has 13 amino acids. Germline V CDR1 and CDR2: SGHNT, YENEEA. Trimming took 5 bases from V and 4 from J, leaving 11 bases between them. CDR3 nucleotides: TGTGCCAGCAGCCCCGACAGGCGAGAGACCCAGTACTTC. Translating it yields CASSPDRRETQYF.

V usage is TRBV2 and J usage is TRBJ1-4, with 7 positions matching TRBD1. CDR1 is SNHLY, CDR2 FYNNEI, per germline. V lost 6 bases to trimming and J lost 8 bases; unmatched junction nucleotides: 9. The CDR3 totals 14 residues. As DNA, the CDR3 is TGTGCCAGCAGCGCGGACAGGCGGGTCGAAAAACTGTTTTTT. This codes for CASSADRRVEKLFF.

The rearrangement uses TRBV28 and TRBJ2-7; a possible D gene is TRBD2 (7 bases). V lost 6 bases and J 3 bases, leaving 15 bases between the germline ends. The CDR3 is made up of 14 amino acids. The germline V gene encodes CDR1 MDHEN and CDR2 SYDVKM. The CDR3, as DNA: TGTGCCAGCAGGGCCCAGCGGGACAACTACGAGCAGTACTTC. As protein: CASRAQRDNYEQYF.

J is TRBJ2-3 and V is TRBV21-1; TRBD2, as called in the table, went unchecked against the DNA. TRBV21-1 is an annotated pseudogene. The CDR3 runs 18 residues. CDR3 coding DNA: TGTGCCAGCAGCAAAGCGCTTTTGGAGTTTTTTTTCTCAGATACGCAGTATTTT. Translation gives CASSKALLEFFFSDTQYF.

V is TRBV19 and J is TRBJ2-5; the D is unclear. CDR1 LNHDA and CDR2 SQIVND come from the germline V gene (reference sequence). The V end lost 3 bases, the J end lost 2 bases, and 13 bases lay between the germline ends. The CDR3 runs to 15 residues. Here the CDR3 reads CASSIGGNTQETQYF. Here the CDR3 DNA reads TGTGCCAGTAGTATTGGCGGAAACACACAAGAGACCCAGTACTTC.

This rearrangement joins TRBV9 to TRBJ2-5; TRBD2 is a possible D gene (7 bases). CDR1 and CDR2 from the germline V gene are SGDLS and YYNGEE. The CDR3 is made up of 13 amino acids. V gave up 3 bases and J gave up 5 bases, with 11 bases separating them. The CDR3 DNA follows: TGTGCCAGCAGCGAGGGGGGGCGGGAGACCCAGTACTTC. Protein sequence: CASSEGGRETQYF.

V and J are TRBV5-6 and TRBJ1-3, with D possibly TRBD1 on 6 matching bases. Germline lookup yields CDR1 SGHDT and CDR2 YYEEEE. The CDR3 covers 18 residues. V lost 4 bases and J 0 bases, leaving 20 bases between the germline ends. The CDR3 DNA sequence: TGTGCCAGCAGCGCCCCGGGCCGACAGGAAATCTCTGGAAACACCATATATTTT. It translates to CASSAPGRQEISGNTIYF. Complete variable domain (other parts from reference TRBV5-6 and TRBJ1-3): DAGVTQSPTHLIKTRGQQVTLRCSPKSGHDTVSWYQQALGQGPQFIFQYYEEEERQRGNFPDRFSGHQFPNYSSELNVNALLLGDSALYLCASSAPGRQEISGNTIYFGEGSWLTVV.

The chain is built from TRBV6-6 and TRBJ1-4, with D possibly TRBD1 on 6 matching bases. Germline values: CDR1 MNHNY, CDR2 SVGAGI (reference sequence). Trimming cost V 2 bases and J 5 bases, with 12 bases left between them. The CDR3 loop spans 15 amino acids. The CDR3 nucleotides read TGTGCCAGCAGTTACACGACAGGCGAGAATGAAAAACTGTTTTTT. Encoded protein: CASSYTTGENEKLFF.

V is TRBV7-2 and J is TRBJ2-7; D is unresolved. Germline loops: CDR1 SGHTA, CDR2 FQGNSA. This CDR3 region has 14 residues. V was pared by 0 bases and J by 2 bases, with 8 bases between. CDR3 in amino acids: CASSLAVGTYEQYF. CDR3 bases: TGTGCCAGCAGCTTAGCCGTCGGTACCTACGAGCAGTACTTC.